The 2 T cell receptor beta chains below were found in one sample sequenced in a study of cytomegalovirus exposure and HLA in healthy donors. The PCR used 60 Vbeta and 13 Jbeta primers. Some clones are missing from TCRdb's copy, which holds only in-frame ones; the method was immunoSEQ multiplex PCR. Among under 140,000 clones, 70% to 85% were seen once, and the ten largest hold about 6.8%. Sequenced sample: PBMCs. The receptors derive from a man in his thirties or forties in good health and CMV-seropositive.

The V call is TRBV19, the J call TRBJ2-5, with D maybe TRBD1 (6 bases). The V end was cut by 7 bases, the J end by 4 bases, with 16 bases between. The CDR3 is 14 amino acids. The germline CDR1 and CDR2 sequences are LNHDA and SQIVND (reference sequence). The CDR3 DNA reads as TGTGCCAGTACCATCGGGGCAGGGGTAGAGACCCAGTACTTC. The encoded protein is CASTIGAGVETQYF. The variable domain in full, with the rest retrieved from reference TRBV19 and TRBJ2-5, is DGGITQSPKYLFRKEGQNVTLSCEQNLNHDAMYWYRQDPGQGLRLIYYSQIVNDFQKGDIAEGYSVSREKKESFPLTVTSAQKNPTAFYLCASTIGAGVETQYFGPGTRLLVL.

The rearrangement uses TRBV2 and TRBJ1-2; 9 bases are shared with TRBD1. Germline V lookup: CDR1 SNHLY, CDR2 FYNNEI. With 3 bases clipped from V and 3 bases from J, the junction kept 11 bases outside the gene matches. This CDR3 is 17 amino acids long. CDR3 DNA: TGTGCCAGCAGTGAGTGGGACAGGGATCACCTGTACTATGGCTACACCTTC. As protein: CASSEWDRDHLYYGYTF.